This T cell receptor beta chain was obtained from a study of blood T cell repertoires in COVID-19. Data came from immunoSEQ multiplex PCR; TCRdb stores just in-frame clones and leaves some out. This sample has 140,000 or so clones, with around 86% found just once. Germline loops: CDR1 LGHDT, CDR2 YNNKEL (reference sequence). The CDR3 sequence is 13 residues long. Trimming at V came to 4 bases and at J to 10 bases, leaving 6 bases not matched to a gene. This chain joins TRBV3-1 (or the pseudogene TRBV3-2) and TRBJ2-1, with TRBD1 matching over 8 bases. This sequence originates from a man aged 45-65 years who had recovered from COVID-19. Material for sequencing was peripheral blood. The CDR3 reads CASSPGQGREQFF. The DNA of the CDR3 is TGTGCCAGCAGCCCAGGACAGGGTAGAGAGCAGTTCTTC.